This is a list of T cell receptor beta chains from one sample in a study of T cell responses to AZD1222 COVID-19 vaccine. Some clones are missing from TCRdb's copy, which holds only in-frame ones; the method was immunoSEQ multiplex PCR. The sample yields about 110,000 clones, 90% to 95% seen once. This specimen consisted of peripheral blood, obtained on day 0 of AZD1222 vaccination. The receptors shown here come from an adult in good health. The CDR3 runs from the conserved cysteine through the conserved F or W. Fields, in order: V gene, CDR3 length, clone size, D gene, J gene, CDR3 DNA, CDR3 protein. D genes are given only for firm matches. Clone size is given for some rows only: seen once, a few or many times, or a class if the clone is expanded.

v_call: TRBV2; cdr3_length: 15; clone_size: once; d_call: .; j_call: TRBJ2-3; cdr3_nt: TGTGCCAGCAGTGAACTAGTTCAGGCCACAGATACGCAGTATTTT; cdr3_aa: CASSELVQATDTQYF
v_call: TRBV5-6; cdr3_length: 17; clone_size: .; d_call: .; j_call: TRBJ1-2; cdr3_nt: TGTGCCAGCAGCCCCGACCCCCAGGGAATGCGTCTCTATGGCTACACCTTC; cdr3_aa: CASSPDPQGMRLYGYTF
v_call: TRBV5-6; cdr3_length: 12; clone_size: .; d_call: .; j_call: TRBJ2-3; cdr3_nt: TGTGCCAGCACCCAAGGTGGGGATACGCAGTATTTT; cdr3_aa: CASTQGGDTQYF
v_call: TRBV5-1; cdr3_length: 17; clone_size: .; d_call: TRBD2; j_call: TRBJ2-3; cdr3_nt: TGCGCCAGCAGCCCCTTTGGTCTAGCGGGTTATAGAGATACGCAGTATTTT; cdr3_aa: CASSPFGLAGYRDTQYF
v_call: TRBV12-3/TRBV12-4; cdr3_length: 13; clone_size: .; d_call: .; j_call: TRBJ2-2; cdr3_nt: TGTGCCAGCACGATGTACAAGGGGTGGGAGCTGTTTTTT; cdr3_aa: CASTMYKGWELFF
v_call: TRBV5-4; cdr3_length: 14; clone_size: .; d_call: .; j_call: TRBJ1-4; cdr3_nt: TGTGCCAGCAGCTTGGCAGGCGGGGGTGAAAAACTGTTTTTT; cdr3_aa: CASSLAGGGEKLFF
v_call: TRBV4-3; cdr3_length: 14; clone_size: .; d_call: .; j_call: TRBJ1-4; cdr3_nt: TGCGCCAGCGGGTACTCAGGGGCGGGGGAAAAACTGTTTTTT; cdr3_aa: CASGYSGAGEKLFF
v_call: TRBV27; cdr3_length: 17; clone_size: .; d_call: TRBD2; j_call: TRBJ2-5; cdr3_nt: TGTGCCAGCAGTTTGTTAACCCCAGCGGGGTCAAAAGAGACCCAGTACTTC; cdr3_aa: CASSLLTPAGSKETQYF
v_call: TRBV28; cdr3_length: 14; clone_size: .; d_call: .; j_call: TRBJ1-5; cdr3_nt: TGTGCCAGCAGGCCGGGACATAAAGATCAGCCCCAGCATTTT; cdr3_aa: CASRPGHKDQPQHF
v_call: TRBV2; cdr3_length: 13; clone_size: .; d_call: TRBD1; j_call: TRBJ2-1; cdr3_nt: TGTGCCAGTGGGACAGGGCCATACAATGAGCAGTTCTTC; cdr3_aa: CASGTGPYNEQFF
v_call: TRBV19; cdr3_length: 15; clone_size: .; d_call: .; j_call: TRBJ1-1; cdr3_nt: TGTGCCAGTAGTGGTGAATGGTCAGGGAACACTGAAGCTTTCTTT; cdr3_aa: CASSGEWSGNTEAFF
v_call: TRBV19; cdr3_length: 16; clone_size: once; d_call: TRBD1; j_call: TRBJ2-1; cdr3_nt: TGTGCCAGTAGTATGGGCCCCGGGACAGGCAACAATGAGCAGTTCTTC; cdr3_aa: CASSMGPGTGNNEQFF
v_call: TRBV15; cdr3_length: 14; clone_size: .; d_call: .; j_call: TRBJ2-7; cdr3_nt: TGTGCCACCAGCAGAGATAGAACGGGAAAAGAGCAGTACTTC; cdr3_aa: CATSRDRTGKEQYF
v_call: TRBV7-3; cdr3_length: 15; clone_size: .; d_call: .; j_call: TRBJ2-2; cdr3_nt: TGTGCCAGCAGCTTAACGGGGACTCGCACCGGGGAGCTGTTTTTT; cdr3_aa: CASSLTGTRTGELFF
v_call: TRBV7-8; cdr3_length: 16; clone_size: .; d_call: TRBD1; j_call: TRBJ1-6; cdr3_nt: TGTGCCAGCAGCCCCCAGCGGACAGGGGCTAATTCACCCCTCCACTTT; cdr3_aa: CASSPQRTGANSPLHF
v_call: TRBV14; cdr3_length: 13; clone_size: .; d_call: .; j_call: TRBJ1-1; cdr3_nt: TGTGCCAGCAGCCAAAATAAGGGCAGGGAGGCTTTCTTT; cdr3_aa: CASSQNKGREAFF
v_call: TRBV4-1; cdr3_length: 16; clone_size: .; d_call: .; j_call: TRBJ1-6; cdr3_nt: TGCGCCAGCAGCCAAGGTCAGTTTACAGGAAATTCACCCCTCCACTTT; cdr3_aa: CASSQGQFTGNSPLHF
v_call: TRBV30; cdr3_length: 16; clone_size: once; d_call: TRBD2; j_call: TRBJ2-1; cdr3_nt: TGTGCCGGTTCCATACCGGGACTAGCAGTTTACAATGAGCAGTTCTTC; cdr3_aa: CAGSIPGLAVYNEQFF
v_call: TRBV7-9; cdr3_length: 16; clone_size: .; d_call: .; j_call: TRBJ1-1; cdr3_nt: TGTGCCAGCAGCCCCTCCATTGACAGATGGGACACTGAAGCTTTCTTT; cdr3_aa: CASSPSIDRWDTEAFF
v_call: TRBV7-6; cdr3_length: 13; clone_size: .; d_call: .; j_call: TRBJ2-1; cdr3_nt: TGTGCCAGCAGCTTACAGGGCCGAAGTGAGCAGTTCTTC; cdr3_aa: CASSLQGRSEQFF
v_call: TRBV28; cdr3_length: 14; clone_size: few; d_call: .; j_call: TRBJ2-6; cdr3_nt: TGTGCCAGCAGTTTACGGGCTGGGGCCAACGTCCTGACTTTC; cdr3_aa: CASSLRAGANVLTF
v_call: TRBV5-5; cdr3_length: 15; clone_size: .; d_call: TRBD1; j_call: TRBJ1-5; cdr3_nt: TGTGCCAGCAGCTGGGGACAGTATAGCAATCAGCCCCAGCATTTT; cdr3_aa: CASSWGQYSNQPQHF
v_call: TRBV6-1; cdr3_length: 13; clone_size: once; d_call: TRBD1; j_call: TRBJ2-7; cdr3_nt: TGTGCCAGCAGTGAACAGGGGGCAGGGGAGCAGTACTTC; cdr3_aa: CASSEQGAGEQYF
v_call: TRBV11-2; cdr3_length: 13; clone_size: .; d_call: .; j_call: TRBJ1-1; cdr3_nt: TGTGCCAGCAGCTTAGTTGGGGGCACTGAAGCTTTCTTT; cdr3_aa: CASSLVGGTEAFF
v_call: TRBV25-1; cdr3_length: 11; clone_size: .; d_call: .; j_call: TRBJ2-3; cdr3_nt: TGTGCCACCACCTTTGGGGATACGCAGTATTTT; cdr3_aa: CATTFGDTQYF
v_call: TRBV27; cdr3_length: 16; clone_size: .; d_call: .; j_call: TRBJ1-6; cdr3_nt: TGTGCCAGCAGTAAGATATCCGGGGTCCCCAATTCACCCCTCCACTTT; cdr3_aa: CASSKISGVPNSPLHF
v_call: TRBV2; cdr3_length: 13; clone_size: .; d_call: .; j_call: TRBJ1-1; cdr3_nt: TGTGCCAGCAGTGGCCAGAAGAACACTGAAGCTTTCTTT; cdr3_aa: CASSGQKNTEAFF
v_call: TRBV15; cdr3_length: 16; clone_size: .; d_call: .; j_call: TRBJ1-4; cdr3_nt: TGTGCCACCAGCAGAGATCGTGCAGGGCCGGCGGAAAAACTGTTTTTT; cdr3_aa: CATSRDRAGPAEKLFF
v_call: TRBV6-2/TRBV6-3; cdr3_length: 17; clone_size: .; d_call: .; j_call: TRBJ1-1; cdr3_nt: TGTGCCAGCAGCCTTCGGGATTCGGGGCGGATGAACACTGAAGCTTTCTTT; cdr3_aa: CASSLRDSGRMNTEAFF